This TCR beta chain was sequenced in a study of blood T cell repertoires in COVID-19 (dated by TCRdb to the early 2020s). Context from the whole study: The collaborator samples originated in the United States, Italy and Spain and spanned the acute and convalescent phases of COVID-19. The prospective study material was composed of cDNA or gDNA derived from T cells, B-cell-depleted T cells, or PBMCs. Subjects who had been exposed to COVID-19, were actively infected with it, or had recovered from it provided the deeply sampled blood TCRbeta repertoires that made up the dataset. The repertoires were released in a freely available public database meant as a resource for research on the immune response to SARS-CoV-2. Samples came from the ongoing ImmuneRACE study (first 160 participants) plus 1,254 subjects from 6 global collaborators. Nearly every sample came with metadata listing a de-identified subject ID, COVID-19 status, age in years and sex. Where available, HLA class I and class II types were taken from metadata supplied by the sample provider and were not determined by assay-based typing.

V and J lose 6 bases and 5 bases, and a span of 7 bases separates them. The germline V gene specifies MNHEY as CDR1 and SVGAGI as CDR2. The CDR3 sequence holds 11 residues, the cysteine and phenylalanine included. CDR3 DNA is the only sequence kept; it has 33 bases, read in frame from the first base. Enrolling through a virtual design, the prospective study's participants ranged in age from roughly 18 to 100 years and lived across roughly 23 United States geographic areas. In the prospective study, cohorts were assigned on the basis of participant-reported clinical history obtained from a screening survey and a study questionnaire. A participant counted as exposed if, within 2 weeks of entering the study, that participant had been in contact with someone who had a PCR-confirmed or clinician-diagnosed COVID-19 case. Mobile phlebotomists in the prospective study collected whole blood, serum and a nasopharyngeal or oropharyngeal swab from every participant. Participants in the prospective study had the option to provide additional blood draws and questionnaires over a roughly 2-month period. Blood samples from the prospective study were shipped frozen or at room temperature prior to DNA extraction.

With regard to this clone: Its antigen remains undetermined. No much larger clone is present one base from it, and per-base qualities are unavailable.

TCRbeta CDR3 regions were amplified from genomic DNA using the immunoSEQ Assay, a bias-controlled multiplex PCR. The source study handled its data this way. The number of nucleated cells in each sample was estimated from the amplification of reference gene primers within the assay. Sequence reads were collapsed and filtered to measure the absolute abundance of every unique TCRbeta CDR3 rearrangement. Productive Simpson clonality was computed per sample as the square root of Simpson's diversity index over productive rearrangements. This immuneACCESS table, as held by TCRdb, lists in-frame sequences with V and J called but not all clones. Of the missing ones, under half trace to an unresolved V gene in checked studies; the others have no known cause. The V and J calls and clone size come from that table; D and trimming were worked out from the DNA. The table for this sample lists some 300,000 clones; roughly nine tenths of them were counted only once. Almost 4% of the sample rests with the top ten.

What the authors observed across the whole study: The quantity of clinical and demographic metadata differed by source and by participant and was supplied without curation.

The sample comprised PBMCs or T cells enriched from blood (not recorded which). The clonotype originates from a woman in her twenties or thirties who had been exposed to COVID-19. The rearrangement joined TRBV6-5 to TRBJ1-2, with the identity of the D gene unclear. The DNA reads TGTGCCAGCAGAAATATATATGGCTACACCTTC. This sequence encodes CASRNIYGYTF.